This T cell receptor beta chain derives from a study of Ad26.COV2.S vaccination and SARS-CoV-2 variants. About the study: Within the COV1001 Ad26.COV2.S trial arm, the donor was enrolled.

Note on this clone: Its cognate antigen is unknown.

Treatment given: roughly 19 received Ad26.COV2.S at low or high dose, single or two shots; 5 received placebo; per-sample allocation not given. The investigators took samples on day 63 after the first vaccine or placebo injection. This person who donated was an adult of 18-55 years in Boston. V shed 11 bases and J 6 bases; nucleotides not matched to a gene: 10. Looked up from germline, CDR1 is ENHRY and CDR2 is SYGVKD. This CDR3 comprises 14 residues. The protocol was immunoSEQ multiplex PCR, while the TCRdb copy is restricted to in-frame clones and leaves out a portion. This sample yields hundreds of thousands of clones, of which around 86% are seen a single time; around 3.5% belongs to the top ten. Whole-study findings and limits: After vaccination, reports described spike-specific CD8+ and CD4+ T cell responses as showing substantial breadth.

The material was peripheral blood, obtained in a trial of Ad26.COV2.S vaccine versus placebo. The clonotype originates from a person aged 18-60 years who received the Ad26.COV2.S COVID-19 vaccine or a placebo. The chain carries TRBV10-3 and TRBJ1-6; 7 nucleotides align to TRBD1. CDR3 in amino acids: CAAHGQALNSPLHF. DNA of the CDR3: TGTGCCGCCCACGGACAGGCTCTTAATTCACCCCTCCACTTT.